This passage covers 31 T cell receptor beta chains from one sample sequenced in a study of glioma-infiltrating T cells. Using RNA template, CDR3s of TCR alpha and beta were amplified with iRepertoire arm-PCR. MiXCR, run by TCRdb on the multiplex PCR reads, gives a single entry per CDR3 protein. The sample holds about 410,000 distinct CDR3 sequences, about two fifths seen once. Sequencing input: glioma tissue, nonneoplastic brain tissue, or PBMCs (not recorded which). Receptors were obtained from a human donor with low-grade glioma or glioblastoma, undergoing nonglioma brain surgery, or in good health (not recorded which).

Ten or more counts support this clonotype. The chain uses TRBV15 and TRBJ2-3, with a possible D match to TRBD2 (6 bases). The germline gives CDR1 LNHNV, CDR2 YYDKDF (reference sequence). The CDR3 length is 14 residues. The ends were cut back, 5 bases at V and 4 bases at J, with 13 bases in the middle. The CDR3 sequence is CATSPRLVADTQYF. The CDR3 DNA is TGTGCCACCAGCCCCAGACTAGTGGCAGATACGCAGTATTTT. Combining the CDR3 with reference TRBV15 and TRBJ2-3 gives the whole variable domain DAMVIQNPRYQVTQFGKPVTLSCSQTLNHNVMYWYQQKSSQAPKLLFHYYDKDFNNEADTPDNFQSRRPNTSFCFLDIRSPGLGDTAMYLCATSPRLVADTQYFGPGTRLTVL.

This clonotype has more than one count but fewer than ten. This rearrangement joins TRBV20-1 to TRBJ2-7; TRBD2 agrees at 8 bases. From germline, CDR1 is DFQATT and CDR2 SNEGSKA (reference sequence). V trimming: 3 bases; J trimming: 6 bases; junction bases outside the gene matches: 10. CDR3 length: 14 residues. Here the CDR3 reads CSASRGSGIGEQYF. CDR3 nucleotides: TGCAGTGCTAGCCGCGGTAGCGGGATCGGCGAGCAGTACTTC.

The chain carries TRBV4-1 and TRBJ2-2, with D uncertain. The V gene's germline CDR1 is MGHRA and CDR2 YSYEKL. V lost 1 base and J lost 2, with 11 bases in between. The CDR3 extends over 16 amino acids. The CDR3 DNA is TGCGCCAGCAGCCAAGGCATGACACTTAACACCGGGGAGCTGTTTTTT. It translates to CASSQGMTLNTGELFF.

The V and J genes are TRBV6-1 and TRBJ1-2; maybe TRBD1 (6 bases). CDR1 MNHNS and CDR2 SASEGT come from the germline V gene. The CDR3 covers 17 residues. Trimming left V 5 bases short and J 4 bases short, with 23 bases between. The CDR3 here is CASSQPGTRGGGYGYTF. The DNA for the CDR3 is TGTGCCAGCAGTCAGCCCGGGACACGCGGGGGGGGCTATGGCTACACCTTC.

This clonotype was counted between two and nine times. CDR3 amino acids: CSARATGQNQPQHF. The DNA of the CDR3 is TGCAGTGCTAGAGCCACGGGACAGAATCAGCCCCAGCATTTT. This rearrangement joins TRBV20-1 to TRBJ1-5; 7 bases match TRBD1. The germline CDR1 and CDR2 sequences are DFQATT and SNEGSKA (reference sequence). The CDR3 is 14 amino acids. The V segment lost 1 base and the J segment 4 bases; nucleotides outside the gene matches: 4.

This clonotype was seen once. V and J are TRBV6-2 or TRBV6-3 and TRBJ2-7; tentative D call: TRBD1 (7 bases). This CDR3 comprises 13 residues. Trimming stripped 6 bases from V and 4 bases from J, with 13 bases between. Germline lookup yields CDR1 MNHEY and CDR2 SVGEGT. CDR3 loop: CASSGGQLYEQYF. In nucleotides, the CDR3 is TGTGCCAGCAGCGGGGGACAGCTATACGAGCAGTACTTC.

This clonotype was picked up one time. The chain recombines TRBV7-9 with TRBJ1-3; 8 nucleotides agree with TRBD1. The CDR3 is 17 amino acids. The ends lost 4 bases at V and 0 bases at J; junction bases unmatched: 8. Germline loops: CDR1 SEHNR, CDR2 FQNEAQ (reference sequence). CDR3 sequence: CASSSDRGPFSGNTIYF. The CDR3, as DNA: TGTGCCAGCAGCTCAGACAGGGGCCCTTTCTCTGGAAACACCATATATTTT.

As regards this clonotype: Being one base from a much bigger clone, this may be a read error. The J gene is TRBJ2-1, the V gene TRBV6-6, with D possibly matching TRBD2 (7 bases). The CDR3 extends over 15 amino acids. V was shortened by 7 bases and J by 7 bases, with 20 bases between the two germline ends. CDR1 MNHNY and CDR2 SVGAGI come from the germline V gene (reference sequence). The CDR3, as DNA: TGTGCCAGCATTCGACTTTTGGGGGGGGCGAATGAGCAGTTCTTC. Its protein is CASIRLLGGANEQFF.

This chain uses TRBV7-9 with TRBJ1-5; D might be TRBD1 (6 bases). CDR1 and CDR2 from the germline V gene are SEHNR and FQNEAQ (reference sequence). This CDR3 spans 15 amino acids. V dropped 5 bases and J dropped 10 bases, with 21 bases sitting between them. The CDR3: CASSPRGGGPHPQHF. For the CDR3, the DNA is TGTGCCAGCAGCCCTCGGGGAGGGGGACCCCACCCCCAGCATTTT.

The V and J genes are TRBV12-3 or TRBV12-4 and TRBJ2-1; the D gene is possibly TRBD1 (5 bases). The CDR3 is 13 amino acids. The V gene lost 6 bases and the J gene lost 9 bases, with 15 bases spanning the gap. The CDR3 sequence is CASSPTPGSEQFF. CDR3 in DNA: TGTGCCAGCAGCCCCACTCCAGGGTCTGAGCAGTTCTTC.

The chain joins TRBV12-3 or TRBV12-4 to TRBJ2-7; D call uncertain. With 5 bases removed from V and 0 bases from J, the gap between germline ends came to 5 bases. The length of the CDR3 is 12 residues. The CDR3 DNA reads TGTGCCAGCAGTCAGGTCTCCTACGAGCAGTACTTC. As protein: CASSQVSYEQYF.

This clonotype was seen at least ten times. The V gene is TRBV27, the J gene TRBJ1-2, with D possibly being TRBD1 (6 bases). Germline V CDR1 and CDR2: MNHEY, SMNVEV (reference sequence). The CDR3 runs to 13 residues. V lost 3 bases and J 7 bases, leaving 12 bases between the germline ends. CDR3 loop: CASSFRGAGGYTF. CDR3 nucleotides: TGTGCCAGCAGTTTTCGGGGGGCTGGTGGCTACACCTTC.

This clonotype came up a few times. Written as DNA, the CDR3 is TGCGCCAGCAGTCGGGGACTAGCCGAAGCCCCCTCCTACGAGCAGTACTTC. Translated, it gives CASSRGLAEAPSYEQYF. The chain uses TRBV4-1 and TRBJ2-7, with TRBD2 matching 9 bases. CDR1 MGHRA and CDR2 YSYEKL come from the germline V gene. Germline trimming cut 6 bases from V and 0 bases from J; bases unmatched to any gene: 12. The length of the CDR3 is 17 residues.

This clonotype was counted between two and nine times. V gene TRBV4-1 combines with J gene TRBJ1-1; D remains unclear. Trimming stripped 1 base from V and 11 bases from J, with 5 bases between. Germline CDR1 and CDR2: MGHRA and YSYEKL. This CDR3 comprises 10 residues. CDR3 in DNA: TGCGCCAGCAGCCAAGTTAGGGCTTTCTTT. This encodes CASSQVRAFF.

This chain connects TRBV7-6 to TRBJ1-1; D unclear. The V end lost 5 bases, the J end lost 8 bases, and 12 bases lay between the germline ends. Germline CDR1 reads SGHVS; CDR2 reads FNYEAQ. CDR3 length: 12 amino acids. CDR3 sequence (DNA): TGTGCCAGCAGCCCTCTCTTGGGGGAAGCTTTCTTT. As protein: CASSPLLGEAFF.

The genes are TRBV20-1 and TRBJ2-1, with 10 bases fitting TRBD2. V shed 0 bases and J 0 bases; nucleotides not matched to a gene: 8. The CDR3 loop spans 18 amino acids. CDR1 and CDR2 (germline): DFQATT, SNEGSKA (reference sequence). CDR3 region: CSARDIFPSGSSYNEQFF. CDR3 sequence (DNA): TGCAGTGCTAGAGATATATTTCCTAGCGGGAGCTCCTACAATGAGCAGTTCTTC.

This chain links TRBV11-2 with TRBJ2-3, with 7 bases matching TRBD1. V was clipped by 5 bases and J by 2 bases; unmatched bases: 10. Germline V CDR1 and CDR2: SGHAT, FQNNGV. The CDR3 loop spans 16 amino acids. As DNA, the CDR3 is TGTGCCAGCAGCGGAAGGGCAGGGGGATCCACAGATACGCAGTATTTT. Protein: CASSGRAGGSTDTQYF.

As concerns this clonotype: A read error is possible here, since a much larger clone lies one base away. As the CDR3 is not closed by the conserved phenylalanine or tryptophan, this likely results from a read error. Because the CDR3's place on the DNA is in doubt, the DNA is left out and the CDR3 is given as listed by TCRdb. This chain links TRBV27 with TRBJ2-1. The CDR3 has 14 residues if both end residues are counted. The V gene's germline CDR1 is MNHEY and CDR2 SMNVEV (reference sequence). The CDR3 sequence: CASSLTGSYNEQFI.

Of note for this clonotype: The junction does not match germline at one end; this may be a read error. This chain's CDR3 is CASSLSRGDTKALF. Here the CDR3 DNA reads TGTGCCAGCAGTTTAAGCAGGGGTGATACTAAAGCTCTCTTT. The V gene is TRBV27, the J gene TRBJ1-1; TRBD1 is a possible D gene (6 bases). Germline-derived CDR1 and CDR2 are MNHEY and SMNVEV (reference sequence). CDR3 size: 14 residues.

Comments on this clonotype: A much larger clone differs by one base, so this may be a read error. V is TRBV20-1 and J is TRBJ2-1; TRBD2 might be the D (6 bases). The germline gives CDR1 DFQATT, CDR2 SNEGSKA (reference sequence). V shed 0 bases and J shed 4 bases, with 16 bases lying between them. The CDR3 is made up of 16 amino acids. CDR3 sequence reads: CSARDLGTGEYNEQFF. The CDR3 region has the DNA TGCAGTGCTAGAGATTTAGGAACGGGAGAATACAATGAGCAGTTCTTC.

This clonotype was seen a single time. The CDR3 end shows no conserved phenylalanine or tryptophan, and so a read error is likely. The chain recombines TRBV29-1 with TRBJ1-2; unclear D gene. Germline V CDR1 and CDR2: SQVTM, ANQGSEA. The CDR3 has 10 amino acids. The V end was cut by 4 bases, the J end by 6 bases, with 6 bases between. CDR3 loop: CSVGPDGYTL. The CDR3 nucleotides are TGCAGCGTTGGTCCCGATGGCTACACCCTC.

The rearrangement links TRBV3-1 to TRBJ1-1; D gene unclear. This CDR3 has 13 amino acids. CDR1 LGHDT and CDR2 YNNKEL come from the germline V gene (reference sequence). Trimming took 4 bases from V and 8 from J, leaving 14 bases between them. CDR3 nucleotides: TGTGCCAGCAGCCTGGACCCCCGTCTCGAAGCTTTCTTT. This sequence encodes CASSLDPRLEAFF.

This clonotype came up once. The chain links TRBV27 to TRBJ2-1, with TRBD2 matching 8 bases. With 6 bases clipped from V and 8 bases from J, the junction kept 12 bases outside the gene matches. This CDR3 comprises 15 residues. Germline-derived CDR1 and CDR2 are MNHEY and SMNVEV (reference sequence). CDR3 sequence reads: CASSPGLGDSYEQFF. As DNA, the CDR3 is TGTGCCAGCAGCCCGGGACTAGGGGACTCCTATGAGCAGTTCTTC.

The J gene is TRBJ1-2, the V gene TRBV28; no firm D call. Germline V gene lookup returns CDR1 MDHEN and CDR2 SYDVKM. This CDR3 has 15 amino acids. V was pared by 2 bases and J by 2 bases, with 12 bases between. The CDR3 reads CASSLADLLNYGYTF. CDR3 nucleotide sequence: TGTGCCAGCAGTTTAGCAGACCTATTAAACTATGGCTACACCTTC.

The chain links TRBV15 to TRBJ2-7, with 7 bases identical to TRBD2. The CDR3 totals 15 residues. V gave up 1 base and J gave up 7 bases; unmatched junction bases: 10. From germline, CDR1 is LNHNV and CDR2 YYDKDF (reference sequence). CDR3 coding DNA: TGTGCCACCAGCAGAGTATTGGGCGGGAGAGGGGAGCAGTACTTC. Its translation is CATSRVLGGRGEQYF.

The table lists this clonotype with a few counts. The chain employs TRBV28 and TRBJ2-5; D is perhaps TRBD1 (5 bases). V shed 5 bases and J shed 4 bases, with 17 bases lying between them. CDR3 length: 15 residues. CDR1 is MDHEN and CDR2 is SYDVKM in the germline V gene. In nucleotides, the CDR3 is TGTGCCAGCAGTCCCGTGGCCAGGGTGGGAGAGACCCAGTACTTC. This gives the protein CASSPVARVGETQYF.

The chain is built from TRBV4-1 and TRBJ1-5, with a weak D call TRBD1 (5 bases). This CDR3 is built from 16 residues. The germline V gene has CDR1 MGHRA and CDR2 YSYEKL. Trimming took off 0 bases at V and 4 bases at J, with 13 bases between the two ends. The chain's CDR3 is CASSQDGGLGNQPQHF. The CDR3 DNA is TGCGCCAGCAGCCAAGATGGGGGGTTGGGGAATCAGCCCCAGCATTTT.

This clonotype was counted a few times. The chain combines TRBV19 with TRBJ2-1; TRBD2 agrees at 8 bases. With 7 bases clipped from V and 7 bases from J, the junction kept 12 bases outside the gene matches. Germline V lookup: CDR1 LNHDA, CDR2 SQIVND (reference sequence). The CDR3 is 15 amino acids. As DNA, the CDR3 is TGTGCCAGTAAATCTATCGAGCGGGAGAGTAATGAGCAGTTCTTC. It specifies CASKSIERESNEQFF.

Concerning this clonotype: It may be a read error: a sequence one base away is much more abundant. CDR3 loop: CASSDSGDTEAFF. The CDR3 bases are TGTGCCAGCAGTGACTCGGGCGACACTGAAGCTTTCTTT. The chain has TRBV6-4 and TRBJ1-1, with unresolved D. Trimming shortened V by 0 bases and J by 3 bases, and 5 bases separated the two germline ends. The CDR3 has 13 amino acids. Germline-derived CDR1 and CDR2 are MRHNA and SNTAGT.

The CDR3 spells CASSVLPVSSYEQYF. CDR3 coding DNA: TGTGCCAGCAGTGTACTACCGGTCTCCTCCTACGAGCAGTACTTC. The gene calls are TRBV2 and TRBJ2-7; D is uncertain. The CDR3 loop spans 15 amino acids. Germline CDR1 is SNHLY and CDR2 is FYNNEI. The V and J ends lost 4 bases and 0 bases respectively, with 13 bases between them.

Note on this clonotype: This likely comes from a read error, as the CDR3 has no conserved phenylalanine or tryptophan at its end. This sequence joins TRBV7-9 and TRBJ1-1; D is unresolved. Trimming removed 1 base at V and 1 base at J, with 7 bases between. The length of the CDR3 is 14 residues. In germline, CDR1 is SEHNR, CDR2 FQNEAQ (reference sequence). Here the CDR3 DNA reads TGTGCCAGCAGCTTAGAAGTCAGGAACACTGAAGCTTTCTCT. It encodes CASSLEVRNTEAFS.